This is a list of T cell receptor beta chains from one sample in a study of cytomegalovirus exposure and HLA in healthy donors. The table came from immunoSEQ multiplex PCR; TCRdb's copy has only in-frame clones and leaves some out. Seen here are about 340,000 clones, roughly 85% observed once, and the top ten hold 0.7% to 0.85%. Sequences were obtained from PBMCs. The receptors shown here come from a woman aged 18-35 years in good health and CMV-seronegative. Each CDR3 is given with its conserved first and last residue. Each record gives: J gene, V gene, D gene, clone size, CDR3 protein, CDR3 DNA. D genes are given only for firm matches. Only part of the rows carry a size: once, few, many, or a class if the clone is expanded.

>TRBJ2-5|TRBV5-1|TRBD2|-
CASTSLPGGPTFQETQYF
TGCGCCAGCACCTCACTACCGGGGGGGCCAACTTTCCAAGAGACCCAGTACTTC
>TRBJ2-7|TRBV18|-|few
CASSPEATSGEQYF
TGTGCCAGCTCACCAGAGGCTACCTCGGGGGAGCAGTACTTC
>TRBJ1-4|TRBV18|-|-
CASSPYREGEKLFF
TGTGCCAGCTCACCTTACAGGGAGGGGGAAAAACTGTTTTTT
>TRBJ2-5|TRBV4-2|TRBD2|-
CASSFLAGAVVETQYF
TGTGCCAGCAGCTTTCTAGCGGGAGCAGTGGTGGAGACCCAGTACTTC
>TRBJ1-5|TRBV6-1|-|-
CASSELRSQHF
TGTGCCAGCAGTGAGTTGCGGTCCCAGCATTTT
>TRBJ2-7|TRBV7-2|TRBD2|once
CASSSISGRVGEQYF
TGTGCCAGCAGCTCCATTAGCGGGAGGGTTGGGGAGCAGTACTTC
>TRBJ2-3|TRBV5-1|-|-
CASAQISTDTQYF
TGCGCCAGTGCACAGATATCCACAGATACGCAGTATTTT
>TRBJ2-7|TRBV7-2|TRBD1|-
CASSLGGQFLQSSYEQYF
TGTGCCAGCAGCTTAGGGGGACAGTTTTTACAGAGCTCCTACGAGCAGTACTTC
>TRBJ2-7|TRBV7-2|-|few
CASSYGLSSYEQYF
TGTGCCAGCAGCTATGGCCTCAGCTCCTACGAGCAGTACTTC
>TRBJ2-7|TRBV7-9|-|once
CASSLGRGGRTYEQYF
TGTGCCAGCAGCCTGGGACGTGGGGGGAGAACCTACGAGCAGTACTTC
>TRBJ2-7|TRBV5-4|-|-
CASSLGTTGSYEQYF
TGTGCCAGCAGCTTGGGGACTACGGGTTCCTACGAGCAGTACTTC
>TRBJ2-7|TRBV4-2|-|-
CASSQRVQYEQYF
TGTGCCAGCAGCCAGAGGGTCCAGTACGAGCAGTACTTC
>TRBJ1-2|TRBV27|-|-
CASSLSRGMAYGYTF
TGTGCCAGCAGTTTATCCCGGGGGATGGCCTATGGCTACACCTTC
>TRBJ2-1|TRBV5-1|-|-
CASSPDRSSYNEQFF
TGCGCCAGCAGCCCAGACAGGAGCTCCTACAATGAGCAGTTCTTC
>TRBJ2-7|TRBV4-1|TRBD2|-
CASSQGVGTRSSYEQYF
TGCGCCAGCAGCCAAGGGGTCGGGACTAGGAGCTCCTACGAGCAGTACTTC
>TRBJ2-5|TRBV27|-|few
CASRIYGTGQETQYF
TGTGCCAGCAGGATCTACGGGACTGGGCAAGAGACCCAGTACTTC
>TRBJ2-3|TRBV27|-|-
CASSSLAESTDTQYF
TGTGCCAGCAGTAGTTTAGCGGAATCCACAGATACGCAGTATTTT
>TRBJ1-2|TRBV30|-|few
CAWSVRRGGAYTF
TGTGCCTGGAGTGTACGACGGGGAGGTGCCTACACCTTC
>TRBJ2-1|TRBV6-1|TRBD1|-
CASSTGQGNYEQFF
TGTGCCAGCAGCACGGGACAGGGGAACTATGAGCAGTTCTTC
>TRBJ1-4|TRBV9|TRBD1|-
CASSGGQGGEKLFF
TGTGCCAGCAGCGGCGGACAGGGCGGTGAAAAACTGTTTTTT
>TRBJ1-1|TRBV18|-|-
CAGSQELNTEAFF
TGTGCCGGATCACAGGAGTTGAACACTGAAGCTTTCTTT
>TRBJ1-2|TRBV25-1|-|-
CASSEPGLGYTF
TGTGCCAGCAGTGAACCCGGACTCGGCTACACCTTC
>TRBJ2-2|TRBV21-1|-|-
CAGEMGDTGELFF
TGTGCCGGAGAAATGGGTGACACCGGGGAGCTGTTTTTT
>TRBJ2-2|TRBV6-1|TRBD2|-
CASSQPGGGELFF
TGTGCCAGCAGCCAGCCGGGGGGCGGGGAGCTGTTTTTT
>TRBJ2-3|TRBV4-2|TRBD1|-
CASSPGDSLSTDTQYF
TGTGCCAGCAGCCCCGGGGACAGCCTCAGCACAGATACGCAGTATTTT
>TRBJ2-7|TRBV28|-|-
CASSLAFFPYEQYF
TGTGCCAGCAGCCTAGCGTTTTTCCCCTACGAGCAGTACTTC
>TRBJ2-3|TRBV25-1|-|-
CASRGEGGTQYF
TGTGCCAGCAGGGGCGAGGGAGGTACGCAGTATTTT
>TRBJ2-1|TRBV30|-|-
CAWSRVGSGSQFF
TGTGCCTGGAGCAGGGTGGGGAGCGGGTCTCAGTTCTTC
>TRBJ2-1|TRBV7-2|TRBD2|-
CASSLGGAGGGEQFF
TGTGCCAGCAGCTTAGGGGGAGCGGGAGGCGGTGAGCAGTTCTTC
>TRBJ2-1|TRBV15|TRBD2|-
CATSRDLGLAGGSHEQFF
TGTGCCACCAGCAGAGATCTCGGACTAGCGGGAGGCTCCCATGAGCAGTTCTTC
>TRBJ2-1|TRBV6-5|TRBD2|once
CASSYSSSGPYNEQFF
TGTGCCAGCAGTTACTCTTCTAGCGGACCCTACAATGAGCAGTTCTTC
>TRBJ2-7|TRBV4-1|-|-
CASSQYPQGQSYEQYF
TGCGCCAGCAGCCAATATCCTCAGGGGCAGTCCTACGAGCAGTACTTC
>TRBJ2-5|TRBV5-4|-|-
CASGQGGETQYF
TGTGCCAGCGGCCAGGGGGGAGAGACCCAGTACTTC
>TRBJ1-3|TRBV5-6|-|-
CASSLARAPGNTIYF
TGTGCCAGCAGCTTGGCCAGGGCCCCTGGAAACACCATATATTTT
>TRBJ2-1|TRBV2|TRBD2|-
CASSERSGLAGAKQFF
TGTGCCAGCAGTGAAAGGAGCGGACTAGCGGGAGCAAAGCAGTTCTTC
>TRBJ2-2|TRBV4-3|-|-
CASSGQIAWELFF
TGCGCCAGCAGCGGACAGATAGCGTGGGAGCTGTTTTTT
>TRBJ2-7|TRBV29-1|-|-
CSVEYPAGAGALSHEQYF
TGCAGCGTTGAATATCCCGCCGGGGCGGGGGCCTTGAGTCACGAGCAGTACTTC